This TCR beta chain comes out of a study of blood T cell repertoires in COVID-19. Libraries were prepared by immunoSEQ multiplex PCR; TCRdb keeps only in-frame clonotypes and omits some of them. The profile shows more than 150,000 clones, roughly 80% of them singletons. The sample comprised PBMCs or T cells enriched from blood (not recorded which). This receptor was identified in a man aged 50-60 years who had recovered from COVID-19.

The CDR3 DNA is TGCGCCAGCAGCTTGGATATCGCCAGTGACTCCTACAATGAGCAGTTCTTC. Translation gives CASSLDIASDSYNEQFF. The V and J genes are TRBV5-1 and TRBJ2-1; no reliable D call. The CDR3 is 17 amino acids. Germline V gene sequence: CDR1 SGHRS, CDR2 YFSETQ. With 0 bases removed from V and 0 bases from J, the gap between germline ends came to 13 bases. Together with reference TRBV5-1 and TRBJ2-1, the CDR3 gives the full variable domain: KAGVTQTPRYLIKTRGQQVTLSCSPISGHRSVSWYQQTPGQGLQFLFEYFSETQRNKGNFPGRFSGRQFSNSRSEMNVSTLELGDSALYLCASSLDIASDSYNEQFFGPGTRLTVL.